These 29 T cell receptor beta chains originate from one sample sequenced in a study of T cell responses to AZD1222 COVID-19 vaccine. Clones were read by immunoSEQ multiplex PCR, and TCRdb kept only the in-frame ones, dropping some. This sample has about 100,000 clones, with approximately 90% found just once. The sequencing used peripheral blood, collected 28 days after the second AZD1222 dose. The origin of the receptors is an adult who received the AZD1222 COVID-19 vaccine.

V is TRBV6-2 or TRBV6-3 and J is TRBJ1-1, with 7 bases identical to TRBD1. Per germline, CDR1 MNHEY and CDR2 SVGEGT. J was trimmed by 5 bases and V by 6 bases; bases with no gene match: 6. This CDR3 is 13 amino acids long. CDR3 loop: CASSRTGRTEAFF. The CDR3 bases are TGTGCCAGCAGCAGGACAGGACGGACTGAAGCTTTCTTT.

Only one count was recorded for this clone. The chain links TRBV3-1 (or the pseudogene TRBV3-2) to TRBJ1-3, with D possibly matching TRBD1 (5 bases). CDR1 LGHDT and CDR2 YNNKEL come from the germline V gene (reference sequence). Trimming cost V 3 bases and J 3 bases, with 12 bases left between them. The CDR3 length is 15 residues. CDR3 region: CASSHGPRVGNTIYF. CDR3 nucleotides: TGTGCCAGCAGCCACGGTCCCAGGGTTGGAAACACCATATATTTT.

The chain recombines TRBV10-3 with TRBJ2-7, with 7 bases lining up with TRBD1. The CDR3 totals 14 residues. V was clipped by 4 bases and J by 2 bases; unmatched bases: 5. In germline, CDR1 is ENHRY, CDR2 SYGVKD. Here the CDR3 DNA reads TGTGCCATCAGTGTAGGGGGCAACCCCTACGAGCAGTACTTC. This encodes CAISVGGNPYEQYF.

A few counts support this clone. The CDR3 loop is CASSFVKAAGGPGEQYF. For the CDR3, the DNA is TGTGCCAGCAGCTTTGTTAAGGCAGCGGGAGGGCCTGGCGAGCAGTACTTC. The V call is TRBV13, the J call TRBJ2-7; 10 nucleotides align to TRBD2. Germline V gene sequence: CDR1 PRHDT, CDR2 FYEKMQ (reference sequence). Trimming took 3 bases from V and 6 from J; bases not matched to a gene: 14. CDR3 length: 17 residues.

The chain is built from TRBV7-6 and TRBJ2-7, with 8 bases lining up with TRBD1. CDR3 size: 18 residues. V shed 4 bases and J 0 bases; nucleotides not matched to a gene: 14. The germline gives CDR1 SGHVS, CDR2 FNYEAQ. CDR3: CASSSLIGRDRFSYEQYF. CDR3 DNA: TGTGCCAGCAGCTCCTTAATAGGCCGGGACAGGTTCTCCTACGAGCAGTACTTC.

The chain recombines TRBV19 with TRBJ2-7; 11 bases line up with TRBD1. Germline CDR1 LNHDA, CDR2 SQIVND (reference sequence). The ends lost 5 bases at V and 1 base at J; junction bases unmatched: 1. The CDR3 runs 14 residues. The CDR3 DNA is TGTGCCAGTAGTGGGACAGGGGGTTCCTACGAGCAGTACTTC. Translating gives CASSGTGGSYEQYF. The entire variable domain, with the rest obtained from reference TRBV19 and TRBJ2-7, is as follows: DGGITQSPKYLFRKEGQNVTLSCEQNLNHDAMYWYRQDPGQGLRLIYYSQIVNDFQKGDIAEGYSVSREKKESFPLTVTSAQKNPTAFYLCASSGTGGSYEQYFGPGTRLTVT.

This sequence joins TRBV7-6 and TRBJ1-1; D possibly corresponds to TRBD1 (5 bases). Trimming pared 5 bases from V and 5 bases from J, leaving 18 bases between. CDR3 size: 15 residues. In germline, CDR1 is SGHVS, CDR2 FNYEAQ. This CDR3 reads CASSPQGHSGTEAFF. The CDR3 nucleotides read TGTGCCAGCAGCCCGCAAGGACATAGTGGGACTGAAGCTTTCTTT.

This clone is a singleton in its sample. Since no conserved phenylalanine or tryptophan closes the CDR3, a read error is the likely cause. The chain combines TRBV30 with TRBJ1-2; D is unclear. Looked up from germline, CDR1 is GTSNPN and CDR2 is SVGIG (reference sequence). CDR3 length equals 14 residues. V lost 0 bases to trimming and J lost 2 bases, with 10 bases between them. The CDR3 sequence: CAWSVKIENYGYTL. For the CDR3, the DNA is TGTGCCTGGAGTGTCAAGATAGAGAACTATGGCTACACCCTC.

Worth noting for this clone: Other DNA sequences in the same sample also yield this CDR3. This chain joins TRBV29-1 and TRBJ2-1; TRBD2 might be the D (5 bases). V dropped 7 bases and J dropped 6 bases, with 10 bases sitting between them. This CDR3 comprises 11 residues. Germline CDR1 SQVTM, CDR2 ANQGSEA. In DNA, the CDR3 is TGCAGCGGTGCCCGGGGCAATGAGCAGTTCTTC. This codes for CSGARGNEQFF.

This chain uses TRBV27 with TRBJ1-2; 7 bases match TRBD1. Germline V CDR1 and CDR2: MNHEY, SMNVEV (reference sequence). After removal of 5 bases from V and 6 bases from J, the junction contained 9 bases not matched to a gene. This CDR3 is built from 14 residues. This chain's CDR3 is CASSVRGKEHGYTF. CDR3 coding DNA: TGTGCCAGCAGTGTCAGGGGGAAGGAGCATGGCTACACCTTC.

This sequence joins TRBV9 and TRBJ1-2, with TRBD1 identical over 9 bases. Germline loops: CDR1 SGDLS, CDR2 YYNGEE. Losses at the gene ends were 2 bases for V and 5 bases for J; bases not matched to a gene: 7. The CDR3 runs 15 residues. In DNA, the CDR3 is TGTGCCAGCAGCGTTACTGGGGACAGGGCTTATGGCTACACCTTC. This translates into CASSVTGDRAYGYTF.

This rearrangement joins TRBV3-1 (or the pseudogene TRBV3-2) to TRBJ2-1, with 7 bases lining up with TRBD2. Germline CDR1 LGHDT, CDR2 YNNKEL (reference sequence). The CDR3 spans 15 residues. V lost 7 bases, J lost 2 bases, and 8 bases stayed unmatched. CDR3 amino acids: CASKTSAGPYNEQFF. The CDR3 coding sequence is TGTGCCAGCAAGACCTCAGCGGGACCCTACAATGAGCAGTTCTTC.

J is TRBJ2-1 and V is TRBV12-3 or TRBV12-4; D tentatively reads TRBD1 or TRBD2 (5 bases each). The CDR3 runs to 11 residues. CDR3 residues: CPRGPYNEQFF. CDR3 in DNA: TGTCCCCGGGGCCCCTACAATGAGCAGTTCTTC.

The chain joins TRBV7-9 to TRBJ1-1, with unresolved D. The CDR3 sequence is 12 residues long. Germline CDR1 SEHNR, CDR2 FQNEAQ (reference sequence). Trimming left V 5 bases short and J 5 bases short, with 9 bases between. The DNA of the CDR3 is TGTGCCAGCAGCCCCGGTGAGACTGAAGCTTTCTTT. Translating it yields CASSPGETEAFF.

The chain joins TRBV19 to TRBJ1-5; D uncertain. This CDR3 region has 13 residues. The germline V gene has CDR1 LNHDA and CDR2 SQIVND (reference sequence). Trimming took 0 bases from V and 6 from J, leaving 6 bases between them. CDR3 loop: CASSIDPRQPQHF. CDR3 sequence (DNA): TGTGCCAGTAGTATAGATCCCCGTCAGCCCCAGCATTTT. Full variable domain (outside the CDR3, taken from reference TRBV19 and TRBJ1-5): DGGITQSPKYLFRKEGQNVTLSCEQNLNHDAMYWYRQDPGQGLRLIYYSQIVNDFQKGDIAEGYSVSREKKESFPLTVTSAQKNPTAFYLCASSIDPRQPQHFGDGTRLSIL.

This chain connects TRBV5-1 to TRBJ1-1; possible D gene TRBD1, 6 bases. CDR3 length: 14 amino acids. V was shortened by 0 bases and J by 2 bases, with 8 bases between the two germline ends. Germline assignment: CDR1 SGHRS and CDR2 YFSETQ. As DNA, the CDR3 is TGCGCCAGCAGCTTGGTACAGGGTAACACTGAAGCTTTCTTT. Its translation is CASSLVQGNTEAFF.

The rearrangement joins TRBV19 to TRBJ1-5; D is perhaps TRBD1 (5 bases). The CDR3 is 15 residues long. Germline V CDR1 and CDR2: LNHDA, SQIVND (reference sequence). With 5 bases removed from V and 0 bases from J, the gap between germline ends came to 11 bases. The DNA for the CDR3 is TGTGCCAGTAGTCGGGGGGTAATTAGCAATCAGCCCCAGCATTTT. Its protein is CASSRGVISNQPQHF.

This clone was seen just once. The J gene is TRBJ1-5, the V gene TRBV2, with unresolved D. Germline V gives CDR1 SNHLY, CDR2 FYNNEI. V was shortened by 4 bases and J by 1 base, with 8 bases between the two germline ends. The CDR3 sequence is 14 residues long. The CDR3 DNA sequence: TGTGCCAGCAGTGGGGAGGTGAGCAATCAGCCCCAGCATTTT. Translating gives CASSGEVSNQPQHF.

This chain uses TRBV5-1 with TRBJ2-1; D call uncertain. Germline V CDR1 and CDR2: SGHRS, YFSETQ. The CDR3 runs 13 residues. The V and J ends lost 1 base and 2 bases respectively, with 4 bases between them. The CDR3 coding sequence is TGCGCCAGCAGCTTGACAACCTACAATGAGCAGTTCTTC. Protein: CASSLTTYNEQFF. The full variable domain, its missing parts supplied by reference TRBV5-1 and TRBJ2-1, is KAGVTQTPRYLIKTRGQQVTLSCSPISGHRSVSWYQQTPGQGLQFLFEYFSETQRNKGNFPGRFSGRQFSNSRSEMNVSTLELGDSALYLCASSLTTYNEQFFGPGTRLTVL.

This clone was seen only once. V gene TRBV5-1 combines with J gene TRBJ2-5; 9 bases agree with TRBD2. The V and J ends lost 0 bases and 5 bases, in that order; junction bases with no gene match: 5. In germline, CDR1 is SGHRS, CDR2 YFSETQ. This CDR3 has 15 residues. This chain's CDR3 is CASSLVLAGRETQYF. The CDR3 region has the DNA TGCGCCAGCAGCTTGGTCCTAGCGGGGCGGGAGACCCAGTACTTC. The full variable domain, completed using reference TRBV5-1 and TRBJ2-5, is KAGVTQTPRYLIKTRGQQVTLSCSPISGHRSVSWYQQTPGQGLQFLFEYFSETQRNKGNFPGRFSGRQFSNSRSEMNVSTLELGDSALYLCASSLVLAGRETQYFGPGTRLLVL.

The chain uses TRBV5-6 and TRBJ1-2; the D is unclear. Per germline, CDR1 SGHDT and CDR2 YYEEEE. The CDR3 totals 13 residues. The V end was cut by 0 bases, the J end by 1 base, with 4 bases between. In nucleotides, the CDR3 is TGTGCCAGCAGCTTGGACAGTAACTATGGCTACACCTTC. Its translation: CASSLDSNYGYTF. The entire variable domain, with the rest obtained from reference TRBV5-6 and TRBJ1-2, is as follows: DAGVTQSPTHLIKTRGQQVTLRCSPKSGHDTVSWYQQALGQGPQFIFQYYEEEERQRGNFPDRFSGHQFPNYSSELNVNALLLGDSALYLCASSLDSNYGYTFGSGTRLTVV.

The genes are TRBV6-5 and TRBJ2-2; a possible D gene is TRBD1 (5 bases). Germline loops: CDR1 MNHEY, CDR2 SVGAGI. V was shortened by 4 bases and J by 0 bases, with 6 bases between the two germline ends. This CDR3 contains 14 residues. In nucleotides, the CDR3 is TGTGCCAGCAGTTTACAGGCGAACACCGGGGAGCTGTTTTTT. It codes for CASSLQANTGELFF.

The V call is TRBV5-6, the J call TRBJ2-3, with 10 bases aligning to TRBD1. This CDR3 is built from 14 residues. Germline values: CDR1 SGHDT, CDR2 YYEEEE. With 3 bases clipped from V and 6 bases from J, the junction kept 4 bases outside the gene matches. CDR3 residues: CASSWGQGRDTQYF. The CDR3 region has the DNA TGTGCCAGCAGCTGGGGACAGGGGCGGGATACGCAGTATTTT.

A word on this clone: Other DNA variants within this sample encode the same CDR3. The chain carries TRBV2 and TRBJ1-1; D is possibly TRBD1 (6 bases). V was clipped by 4 bases and J by 1 base, with 10 bases between them. The CDR3 is made up of 14 amino acids. Germline loops: CDR1 SNHLY, CDR2 FYNNEI. This CDR3 is CASSVQGRNTEAFF. The CDR3 coding sequence is TGTGCCAGCAGTGTACAGGGAAGGAACACTGAAGCTTTCTTT.

In regard to this clone: Additional DNA sequences in this sample encode the identical CDR3. The V gene is TRBV18, the J gene TRBJ1-1; a possible D gene is TRBD1 (5 bases). The V end was cut by 3 bases, the J end by 5 bases, with 13 bases between. The CDR3 has 14 residues. Germline CDR1 KGHSH, CDR2 LQKENI. CDR3 sequence (DNA): TGTGCCAGCTCACCGGGTCAGGGACGGACTGAAGCTTTCTTT. It translates to CASSPGQGRTEAFF.

The table lists this clone with a count of one. This sequence joins TRBV9 and TRBJ1-5; 7 bases agree with TRBD1. Germline CDR1 is SGDLS and CDR2 is YYNGEE. This CDR3 region has 15 residues. J was trimmed by 3 bases and V by 0 bases; bases with no gene match: 3. The CDR3 DNA reads TGTGCCAGCAGCGTAGGACAGGGCCCCAATCAGCCCCAGCATTTT. It is translated as CASSVGQGPNQPQHF. The whole variable domain, filled in from reference TRBV9 and TRBJ1-5, reads DSGVTQTPKHLITATGQRVTLRCSPRSGDLSVYWYQQSLDQGLQFLIQYYNGEERAKGNILERFSAQQFPDLHSELNLSSLELGDSALYFCASSVGQGPNQPQHFGDGTRLSIL.

This chain connects TRBV6-4 to TRBJ2-6; D uncertain. This CDR3 region has 13 residues. In germline, CDR1 is MRHNA, CDR2 SNTAGT. Trimming shortened V by 6 bases and J by 1 base, and 4 bases separated the two germline ends. CDR3 protein: CASRSSGANVLTF. Written as DNA, the CDR3 is TGTGCCAGCAGGAGTTCTGGGGCCAACGTCCTGACTTTC.

The rearrangement uses TRBV5-1 and TRBJ1-6, with D perhaps TRBD1 (5 bases). Germline V gives CDR1 SGHRS, CDR2 YFSETQ. V was cut by 3 bases and J by 0 bases, with 7 bases left in between. CDR3 length equals 15 residues. The CDR3 reads CASSWGSSYNSPLHF. For the CDR3, the DNA is TGCGCCAGCAGCTGGGGGAGCTCCTATAATTCACCCCTCCACTTT.

The CDR3 region has the DNA TGTGCCAGCAGCTATACCGGGACAGGGAGTGAAAAACTGTTTTTT. It specifies CASSYTGTGSEKLFF. V is TRBV11-2 and J is TRBJ1-4; 9 bases are shared with TRBD1. The CDR3 extends over 15 amino acids. Looked up from germline, CDR1 is SGHAT and CDR2 is FQNNGV. Trimming at V came to 4 bases and at J to 7 bases, leaving 7 bases not matched to a gene. Supplemented by reference TRBV11-2 and TRBJ1-4, the full variable domain reads EAGVAQSPRYKIIEKRQSVAFWCNPISGHATLYWYQQILGQGPKLLIQFQNNGVVDDSQLPKDRFSAERLKGVDSTLKIQPAKLEDSAVYLCASSYTGTGSEKLFFGSGTQLSVL.